This T cell receptor (beta chain) is drawn from a study of CD4+ T cells in melanoma. Study results and limitations: A reported correlation linked neoantigen-specific CD4+ T cells to CD8+, macrophage and B cell function. In melanoma, neoantigen-specific CD4+ T cells reportedly differed in differentiation state.

Data came from immunoSEQ multiplex PCR; TCRdb stores just in-frame clones and leaves some out. Here the sample spans about 15,000 clones, 80% to 85% being singletons. Germline V gene lookup returns CDR1 SGDLS and CDR2 YYNGEE. V was pared by 0 bases and J by 6 bases, with 5 bases of the junction left unmatched. The CDR3 has 14 residues. In regard to this clone: The antigen remains undetermined.

The sequence was collected from a human donor with melanoma. Source material: cells from a culture (not recorded whether cultured in vitro). V gene TRBV9 combines with J gene TRBJ1-2, with TRBD1 matching over 7 bases. As DNA, the CDR3 is TGTGCCAGCAGCGTAGGGGGAGGGGGCCATGGCTACACCTTC. Translating gives CASSVGGGGHGYTF.